This T cell receptor (beta chain) originates from a study of T cells expressing NK-cell markers. After re-calling the 5' RACE reads, TCRdb lists one entry per CDR3 protein, DNA absent. This sample's table reports approximately 380,000 distinct CDR3 sequences. General study results and limits: The share of CD8+ T cells held by dominant NKG2C+ clonotypes was about 1.0-7.5% in about six donors.

In regard to this clonotype: No antigen is known for it.

This TCR came from a man between 18 and 69 years old in good health. Sequenced material: blood T cells: a sorted CD56 or NKG2C T cell subset, CD4+ or CD8+ T cells, or bulk PBMC T cells (not recorded which).

CDR3 region: CASSSGGEQYF. The chain couples TRBV7-7 to TRBJ2-7. Germline assignment: CDR1 SSHAT and CDR2 FNYEAQ (reference sequence). The CDR3 is made up of 11 amino acids.